Sequencing of this T cell receptor (beta chain) was carried out in a study of cytomegalovirus exposure and HLA in healthy donors. Findings and limits, study-wide: The study labeled fewer than 200 TCR beta chains cytomegalovirus-associated. In a later analysis, V- and J-gene trimming of beta chains associated with a DCLRE1C missense variant, replicated independently.

This CDR3 is built from 15 residues. The ends were cut back, 8 bases at V and 5 bases at J, with 19 bases in the middle. Per germline, CDR1 MDHEN and CDR2 SYDVKM. This clone has just a few counts. What it recognizes is unknown. The PCR ran on 60 Vbeta and 13 Jbeta primers. Profiled with immunoSEQ multiplex PCR; TCRdb holds only in-frame clones, not every one. The sample includes 80,000 to 130,000 clones, around 83% of them seen just once. The chain couples TRBV28 to TRBJ2-1, with D perhaps TRBD1 (7 bases). The TCR was taken from a young woman in good health and CMV-seronegative. Sequencing was done on a sample of PBMCs. CDR3 in DNA: TGTGCCAGCCGAGCTGAGGGGGCGGGACACAATGAGCAGTTCTTC. It specifies CASRAEGAGHNEQFF.